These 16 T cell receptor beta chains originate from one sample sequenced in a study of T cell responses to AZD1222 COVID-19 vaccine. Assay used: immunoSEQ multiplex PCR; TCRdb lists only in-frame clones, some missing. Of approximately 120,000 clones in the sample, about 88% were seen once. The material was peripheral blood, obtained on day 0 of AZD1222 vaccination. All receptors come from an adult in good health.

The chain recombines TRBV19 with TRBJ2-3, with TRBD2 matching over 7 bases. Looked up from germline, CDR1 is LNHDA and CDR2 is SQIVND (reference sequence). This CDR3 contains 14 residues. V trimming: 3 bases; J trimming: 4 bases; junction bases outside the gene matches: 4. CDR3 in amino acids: CASSIETSADTQYF. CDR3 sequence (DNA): TGTGCCAGTAGTATCGAAACTAGCGCAGATACGCAGTATTTT.

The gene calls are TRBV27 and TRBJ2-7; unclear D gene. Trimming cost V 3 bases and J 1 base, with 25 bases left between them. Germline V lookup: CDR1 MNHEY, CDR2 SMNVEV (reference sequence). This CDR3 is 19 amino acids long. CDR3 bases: TGTGCCAGCAGTTTCTACCCCCCGGGTTCTGGGCAGCCATCCTACGAGCAGTACTTC. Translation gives CASSFYPPGSGQPSYEQYF.

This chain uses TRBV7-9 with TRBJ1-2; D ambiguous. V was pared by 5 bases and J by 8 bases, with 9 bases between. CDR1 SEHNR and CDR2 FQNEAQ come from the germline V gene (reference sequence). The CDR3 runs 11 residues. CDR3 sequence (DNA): TGTGCCAGCAGCACTCGCTGGGGCTACACCTTC. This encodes CASSTRWGYTF. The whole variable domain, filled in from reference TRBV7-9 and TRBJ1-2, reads DTGVSQNPRHKITKRGQNVTFRCDPISEHNRLYWYRQTLGQGPEFLTYFQNEAQLEKSRLLSDRFSAERPKGSFSTLEIQRTEQGDSAMYLCASSTRWGYTFGSGTRLTVV.

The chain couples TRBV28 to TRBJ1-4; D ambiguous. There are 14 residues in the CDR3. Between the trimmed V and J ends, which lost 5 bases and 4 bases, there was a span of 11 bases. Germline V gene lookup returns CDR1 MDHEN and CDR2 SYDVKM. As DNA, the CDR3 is TGTGCCAGCAGTCCTAACGGACTTAATGAAAAACTGTTTTTT. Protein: CASSPNGLNEKLFF.

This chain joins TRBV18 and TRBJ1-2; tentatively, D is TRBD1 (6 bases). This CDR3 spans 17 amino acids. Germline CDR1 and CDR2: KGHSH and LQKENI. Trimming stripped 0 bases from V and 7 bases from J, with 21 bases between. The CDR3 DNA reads TGTGCCAGCTCACCACCGGATTTGGGGGGCCATCCGCGTGGCTACACCTTC. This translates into CASSPPDLGGHPRGYTF.

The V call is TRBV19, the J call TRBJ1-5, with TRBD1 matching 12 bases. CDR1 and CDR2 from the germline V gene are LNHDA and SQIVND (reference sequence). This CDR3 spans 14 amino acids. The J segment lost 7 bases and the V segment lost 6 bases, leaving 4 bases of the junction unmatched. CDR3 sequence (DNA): TGTGCCAGTAGCGGGACAGGGGGCCGACAGCCCCAGCATTTT. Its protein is CASSGTGGRQPQHF.

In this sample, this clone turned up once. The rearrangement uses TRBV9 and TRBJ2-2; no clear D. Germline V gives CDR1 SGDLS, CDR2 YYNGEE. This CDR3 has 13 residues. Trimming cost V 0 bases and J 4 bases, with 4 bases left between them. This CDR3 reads CASSVDGTGELFF. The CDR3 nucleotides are TGTGCCAGCAGCGTAGATGGCACCGGGGAGCTGTTTTTT.

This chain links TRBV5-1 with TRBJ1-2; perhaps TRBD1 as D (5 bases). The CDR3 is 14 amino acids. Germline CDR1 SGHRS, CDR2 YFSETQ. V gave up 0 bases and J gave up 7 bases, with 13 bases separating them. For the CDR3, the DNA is TGCGCCAGCAGCTTGGGAAGGGGTGAGGTTGGCTACACCTTC. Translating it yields CASSLGRGEVGYTF.

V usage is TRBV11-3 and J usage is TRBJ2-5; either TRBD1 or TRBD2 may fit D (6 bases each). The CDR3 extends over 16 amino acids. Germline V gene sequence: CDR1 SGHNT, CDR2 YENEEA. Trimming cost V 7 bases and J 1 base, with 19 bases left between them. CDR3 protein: CASTFTSGASQETQYF. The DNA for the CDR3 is TGTGCCAGCACCTTTACGTCGGGGGCATCCCAAGAGACCCAGTACTTC.

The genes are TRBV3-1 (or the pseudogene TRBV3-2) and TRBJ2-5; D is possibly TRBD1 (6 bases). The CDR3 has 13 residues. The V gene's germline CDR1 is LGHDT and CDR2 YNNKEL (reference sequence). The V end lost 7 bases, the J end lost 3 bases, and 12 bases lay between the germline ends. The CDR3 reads CASTRGGKETQYF. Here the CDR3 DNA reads TGTGCCAGCACCCGAGGGGGTAAAGAGACCCAGTACTTC.

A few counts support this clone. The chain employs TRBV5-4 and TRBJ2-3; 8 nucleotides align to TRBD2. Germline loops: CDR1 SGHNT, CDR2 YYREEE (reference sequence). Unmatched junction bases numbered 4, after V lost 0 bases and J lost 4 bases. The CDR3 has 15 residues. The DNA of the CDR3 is TGTGCCAGCAGCTTGGCGGGGGGGCTCTCAGATACGCAGTATTTT. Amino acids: CASSLAGGLSDTQYF.

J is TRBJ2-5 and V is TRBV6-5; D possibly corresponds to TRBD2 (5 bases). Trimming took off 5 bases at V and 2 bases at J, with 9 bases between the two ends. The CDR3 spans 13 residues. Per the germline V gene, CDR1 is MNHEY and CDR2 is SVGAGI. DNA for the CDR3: TGTGCCAGCAGTCCGGCGGGTCAAGAGACCCAGTACTTC. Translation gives CASSPAGQETQYF.

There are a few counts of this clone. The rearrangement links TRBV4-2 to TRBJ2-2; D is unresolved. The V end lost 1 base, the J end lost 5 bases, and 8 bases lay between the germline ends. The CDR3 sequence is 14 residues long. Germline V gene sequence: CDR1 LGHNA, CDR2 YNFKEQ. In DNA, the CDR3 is TGTGCCAGCAGCCAAGGAATGGTTACCGGGGAGCTGTTTTTT. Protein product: CASSQGMVTGELFF.

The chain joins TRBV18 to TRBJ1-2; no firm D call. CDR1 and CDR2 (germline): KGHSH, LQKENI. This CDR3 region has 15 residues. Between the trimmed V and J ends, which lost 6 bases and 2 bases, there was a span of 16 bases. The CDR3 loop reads CASSPAAGSNYGYTF. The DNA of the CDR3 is TGTGCCAGCTCCCCCGCGGCAGGATCCAACTATGGCTACACCTTC. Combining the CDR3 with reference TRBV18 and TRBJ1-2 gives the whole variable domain NAGVMQNPRHLVRRRGQEARLRCSPMKGHSHVYWYRQLPEEGLKFMVYLQKENIIDESGMPKERFSAEFPKEGPSILRIQQVVRGDSAAYFCASSPAAGSNYGYTFGSGTRLTVV.

The CDR3, as DNA: TGTGCCAGCAGAAATCCAGGGGGCGCAGACACCATATATTTT. The encoded protein is CASRNPGGADTIYF. The rearrangement links TRBV28 to TRBJ1-3, with 8 positions matching TRBD1. J lost 8 bases, V lost 6 bases, and 9 bases had no gene match. The CDR3 length is 14 residues. CDR1 is MDHEN, CDR2 SYDVKM, per germline.

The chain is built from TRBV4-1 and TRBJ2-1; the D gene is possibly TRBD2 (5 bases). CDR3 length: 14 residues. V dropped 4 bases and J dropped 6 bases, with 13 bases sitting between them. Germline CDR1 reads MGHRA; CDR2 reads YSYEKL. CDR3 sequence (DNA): TGCGCCAGCAGCCGAGGGTTCTTGAGCAATGAGCAGTTCTTC. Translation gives CASSRGFLSNEQFF.